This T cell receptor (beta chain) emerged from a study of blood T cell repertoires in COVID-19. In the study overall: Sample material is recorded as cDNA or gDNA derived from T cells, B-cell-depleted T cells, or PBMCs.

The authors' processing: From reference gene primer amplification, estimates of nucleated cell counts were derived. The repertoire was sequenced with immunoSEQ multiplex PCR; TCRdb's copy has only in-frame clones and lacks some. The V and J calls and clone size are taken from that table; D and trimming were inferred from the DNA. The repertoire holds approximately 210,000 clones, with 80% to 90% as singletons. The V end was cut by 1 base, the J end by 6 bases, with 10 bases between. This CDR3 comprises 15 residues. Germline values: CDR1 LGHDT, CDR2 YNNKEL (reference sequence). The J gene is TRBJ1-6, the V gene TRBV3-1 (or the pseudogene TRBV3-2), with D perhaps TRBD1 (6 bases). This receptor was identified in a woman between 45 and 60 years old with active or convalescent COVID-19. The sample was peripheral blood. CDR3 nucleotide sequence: TGTGCCAGCAGCCAAGGAGACAGGAGTAATTCACCCCTCCACTTT. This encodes CASSQGDRSNSPLHF.